This T cell receptor beta chain derives from a study of regulatory T cells in long-lasting Graves disease. Study-wide results and limits: Segments TRBV28, TRBJ1-2 and TRBJ2-5 showed preferential usage in persistent disease.

The CDR3 spans 15 residues. Germline-derived CDR1 and CDR2 are ENHRY and SYGVKD. Trimming cost V 2 bases and J 4 bases, with 14 bases left between them. Described time point: persistent/refractory GD, antithyroid drugs over 5 years with positive TRAb. From PBMCs, RNA was extracted and then used to make the TCR library. As for this clonotype: Its antigen is undetermined.

Through Arm-PCR of CDR3 regions and iRepertoire HTBI primers, TCR beta libraries were built. One entry per CDR3 protein results from TCRdb running MiXCR on the multiplex PCR reads. The table shows roughly 450,000 distinct CDR3 sequences, with about 20% occurring only once. Sample: peripheral blood mononuclear cells (PBMCs), taken when the disease was refractory, from a patient treated with antithyroid drugs. This chain connects TRBV10-3 to TRBJ1-2; no definite D call. This clonotype was obtained from a female donor with Graves disease. CDR3 bases: TGTGCCATCAGTGAGACCGTCGGACGGTTCTATGGCTACACCTTC. As protein: CAISETVGRFYGYTF.